These 9 T cell receptor beta chains were sequenced from one sample in a study of cytomegalovirus exposure and HLA in healthy donors. Primers for the PCR totalled 60 Vbeta and 13 Jbeta. Profiled with immunoSEQ multiplex PCR; TCRdb holds only in-frame clones, not every one. Among over 150,000 clones listed, over 70% were seen once. Sequenced material: PBMCs. All receptors come from a man aged 25 to 40 in good health and CMV-seropositive.

The DNA of the CDR3 is TGTGCCAGCATACAGGGAAACGAGCAGTACTTC. Protein product: CASIQGNEQYF. The rearrangement joins TRBV25-1 to TRBJ2-7; D possibly corresponds to TRBD1 (6 bases). Trimming pared 7 bases from V and 5 bases from J, leaving 9 bases between. CDR1 MGHDK and CDR2 SYGVNS come from the germline V gene. The CDR3 contains 11 residues.

V gene TRBV10-3 combines with J gene TRBJ2-1, with 15 positions matching TRBD2. Per the germline V gene, CDR1 is ENHRY and CDR2 is SYGVKD. V was pared by 5 bases and J by 2 bases, with 4 bases of the junction left unmatched. The CDR3 runs to 17 residues. The CDR3 reads CAISPGLAGGAYNEQFF. DNA of the CDR3: TGTGCCATCAGTCCCGGACTAGCGGGGGGGGCCTACAATGAGCAGTTCTTC.

A single count supports this clone. The rearrangement uses TRBV4-2 and TRBJ2-7; 7 nucleotides agree with TRBD2. Trimming cost V 5 bases and J 0 bases; bases outside gene matches: 10. Germline V gene sequence: CDR1 LGHNA, CDR2 YNFKEQ. This CDR3 has 16 residues. CDR3 bases: TGTGCCAGCAGCTACACTGCCGGCGGGAGCTCCTACGAGCAGTACTTC. Translated: CASSYTAGGSSYEQYF.

V is TRBV7-9 and J is TRBJ1-4; no reliable D call. This CDR3 has 15 residues. Germline-derived CDR1 and CDR2 are SEHNR and FQNEAQ (reference sequence). Deletions cut 4 bases from V and 2 bases from J, with 11 bases between. The CDR3 DNA follows: TGTGCCAGCAGCTCCTATCTCGAGACTAATGAAAAACTGTTTTTT. It translates to CASSSYLETNEKLFF.

The V call is TRBV5-1, the J call TRBJ1-1; D remains unclear. The V end lost 4 bases, the J end lost 1 base, and 11 bases lay between the germline ends. The CDR3 is made up of 14 amino acids. CDR1 SGHRS and CDR2 YFSETQ come from the germline V gene. CDR3 sequence reads: CASSLSGGNTEAFF. The CDR3 region has the DNA TGCGCCAGCAGCCTATCCGGAGGGAACACTGAAGCTTTCTTT. The whole variable domain, remainder taken from reference TRBV5-1 and TRBJ1-1, is KAGVTQTPRYLIKTRGQQVTLSCSPISGHRSVSWYQQTPGQGLQFLFEYFSETQRNKGNFPGRFSGRQFSNSRSEMNVSTLELGDSALYLCASSLSGGNTEAFFGQGTRLTVV.

J is TRBJ2-1 and V is TRBV5-1, with 15 nucleotides matching TRBD2. The CDR3 contains 18 residues. The germline V gene encodes CDR1 SGHRS and CDR2 YFSETQ. The trim removed 4 bases at V and 0 bases at J, leaving 5 bases unmatched. The CDR3 is CASSPGLAGGSSYNEQFF. The CDR3 nucleotides read TGCGCCAGCAGCCCGGGACTAGCGGGGGGAAGCTCCTACAATGAGCAGTTCTTC.

The chain is built from TRBV5-4 and TRBJ2-5, with 14 bases fitting TRBD2. The length of the CDR3 is 18 residues. Germline V gene lookup returns CDR1 SGHNT and CDR2 YYREEE (reference sequence). J was trimmed by 0 bases and V by 3 bases; bases with no gene match: 7. Here the CDR3 reads CASSSGTSGGRYQETQYF. The CDR3 DNA follows: TGTGCCAGCAGCTCAGGGACTAGCGGGGGCCGGTACCAAGAGACCCAGTACTTC.

This chain connects TRBV4-1 to TRBJ2-7, with 9 bases identical to TRBD1. CDR3 length equals 16 residues. Trimming cost V 3 bases and J 2 bases; bases outside gene matches: 8. Germline-derived CDR1 and CDR2 are MGHRA and YSYEKL. CDR3 sequence reads: CASSQRQGERAYEQYF. CDR3 nucleotides: TGCGCCAGCAGCCAGCGACAGGGGGAGAGGGCCTACGAGCAGTACTTC.

J is TRBJ2-7 and V is TRBV5-1, with TRBD2 matching 10 bases. CDR3 size: 16 residues. Germline lookup yields CDR1 SGHRS and CDR2 YFSETQ. The V segment lost 3 bases and the J segment 2 bases; nucleotides outside the gene matches: 8. Written as DNA, the CDR3 is TGCGCCAGCAGCTCCATAGCGGGAGGAATCCCCTACGAGCAGTACTTC. Amino acid sequence: CASSSIAGGIPYEQYF.